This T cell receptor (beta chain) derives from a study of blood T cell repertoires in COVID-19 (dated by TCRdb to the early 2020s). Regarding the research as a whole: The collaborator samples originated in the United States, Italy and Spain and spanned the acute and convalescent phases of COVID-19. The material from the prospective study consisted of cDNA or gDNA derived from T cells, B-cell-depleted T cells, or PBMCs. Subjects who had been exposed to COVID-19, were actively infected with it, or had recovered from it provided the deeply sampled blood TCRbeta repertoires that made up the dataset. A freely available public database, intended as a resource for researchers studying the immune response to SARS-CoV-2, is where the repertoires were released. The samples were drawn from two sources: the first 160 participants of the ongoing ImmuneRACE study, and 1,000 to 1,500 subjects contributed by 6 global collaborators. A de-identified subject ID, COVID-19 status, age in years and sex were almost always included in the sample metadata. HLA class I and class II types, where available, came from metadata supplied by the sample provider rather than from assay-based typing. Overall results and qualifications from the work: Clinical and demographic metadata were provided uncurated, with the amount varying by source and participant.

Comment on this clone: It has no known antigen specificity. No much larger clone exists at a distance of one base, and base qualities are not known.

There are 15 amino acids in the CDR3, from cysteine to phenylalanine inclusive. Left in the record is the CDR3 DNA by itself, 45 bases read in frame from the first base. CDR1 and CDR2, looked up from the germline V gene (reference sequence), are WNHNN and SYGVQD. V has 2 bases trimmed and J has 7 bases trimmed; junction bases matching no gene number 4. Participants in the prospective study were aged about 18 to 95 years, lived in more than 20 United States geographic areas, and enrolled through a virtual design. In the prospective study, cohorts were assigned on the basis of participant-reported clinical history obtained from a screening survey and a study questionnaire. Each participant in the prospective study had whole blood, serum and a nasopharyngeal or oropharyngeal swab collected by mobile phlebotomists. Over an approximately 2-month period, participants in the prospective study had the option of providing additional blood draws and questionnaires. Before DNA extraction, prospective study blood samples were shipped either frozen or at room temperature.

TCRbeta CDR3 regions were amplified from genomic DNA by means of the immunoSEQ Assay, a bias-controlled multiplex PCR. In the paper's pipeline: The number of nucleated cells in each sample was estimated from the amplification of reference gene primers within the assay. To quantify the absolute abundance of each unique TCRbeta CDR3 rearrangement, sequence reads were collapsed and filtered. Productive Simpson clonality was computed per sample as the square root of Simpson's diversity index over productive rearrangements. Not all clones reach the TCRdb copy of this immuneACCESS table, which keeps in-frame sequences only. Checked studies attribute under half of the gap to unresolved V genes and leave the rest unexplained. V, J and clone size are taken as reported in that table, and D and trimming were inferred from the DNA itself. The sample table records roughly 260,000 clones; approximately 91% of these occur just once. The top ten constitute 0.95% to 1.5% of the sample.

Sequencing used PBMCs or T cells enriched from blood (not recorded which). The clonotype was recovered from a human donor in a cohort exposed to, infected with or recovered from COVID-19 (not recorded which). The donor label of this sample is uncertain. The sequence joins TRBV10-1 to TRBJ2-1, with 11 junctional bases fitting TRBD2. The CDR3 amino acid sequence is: CASSEPSGGKNEQFF. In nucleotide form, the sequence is TGCGCCAGCAGTGAGCCTAGCGGGGGGAAAAATGAGCAGTTCTTC.